This T cell receptor beta chain is drawn from a study of OX40 agonist ivuxolimab in advanced cancers. Background on the whole study: Ivuxolimab was a fully human IgG2 agonistic monoclonal antibody targeting the costimulatory receptor OX40 (CD134). Intravenous ivuxolimab was administered to patients every 2 weeks at six dose levels: 0.01, 0.1, 0.3, 1.5, 3 and 10 mg/kg. Of the roughly 54 patients in dose escalation, about 20 had hepatocellular carcinoma, some 15 had melanoma, 9 had renal cell carcinoma and 9 had head and neck cancer. The dose-escalation cohort was 82.7% male with a mean age of around 62 years, ranging from roughly 20 to 80. Prior anti-PD-1, anti-PD-L1 or anti-CTLA-4 therapy was permitted, and checkpoint inhibitors had been received by 30% to 40% of dose-escalation patients. Partial responses occurred in three dose-escalation patients, of whom one had hepatocellular carcinoma and two had cutaneous melanoma. Peripheral TCRbeta sequencing was intended to test whether TCR sequence diversity was altered and clonal T-cell expansion was caused by ivuxolimab. The paper describes the monotherapy dose-escalation part (N of about 52 patients) of the phase I trial of ivuxolimab. Results and caveats for the whole study, not just this receptor: Low levels of normalized T-cell clonal expansion were also seen in some patients who did not respond. The antigen specificity of the clonally expanded peripheral T cells was not determined. After ivuxolimab, CD8+ T cells had more expanded clones than CD4+ T cells on average. In the 0.1-3.0 mg/kg groups, partial responders had among the lowest normalized peripheral clonal expansion, particularly in CD8+ T cells. At doses from 0.1 to 3.0 mg/kg, clonal expansion was seen in both CD4+ and CD8+ blood T cells between baseline and week 6.

Genomic DNA was isolated from the sorted cells so that the TCRbeta CDR3 region could be sequenced. TCRbeta CDR3 regions were sequenced using the immunoSEQ Assay. This is the immuneACCESS table as TCRdb keeps it, with only in-frame sequences that have V and J called. A part of the clones is gone; compared with another copy, unresolved V genes explain less than half, and the rest is unexplained. The sample data list fewer than 85,000 clones, and 65% to 85% of these were observed just once. The ten largest clones represent around 8% of the sample. V lost 6 bases and J lost 0 bases; the stretch between them is 8 bases long. For CDR1 and CDR2, the germline V gene (reference sequence) lists SEHNR and FQNEAQ. The CDR3 holds 14 amino acids from the cysteine to the phenylalanine. The retained sequence is limited to the CDR3, 42 bases, with the frame set at the first base. The trial excluded patients who had a history of autoimmune disease or were on systemic immunosuppression. Peripheral blood for TCR sequencing was collected from all dose cohorts at baseline, on cycle 4 day 1, and on cycle 7 day 1. The samples were taken from a phase I, first-in-human, multicenter, open-label dose-escalation trial of ivuxolimab. Adults with locally advanced or metastatic head and neck squamous cell, hepatocellular, melanoma or renal cell carcinoma were enrolled in the trial. Before TCR sequencing, CD4+ T cells and CD8+ T cells from peripheral blood were sorted into separate populations.

Comment on this clone: Its antigen has not been determined. Base-call qualities are not available, and no considerably larger clone is one nucleotide away.

The rearrangement joined TRBV7-9 to TRBJ1-4; the D gene is not confidently resolved. The source is an adult with an advanced solid tumor such as melanoma, head and neck, liver or kidney cancer. Material: CD4+ or CD8+ T cells sorted from blood, obtained in a trial of the OX40 agonist ivuxolimab. Read as DNA, the sequence is TGTGCCAGCAGTCGCGGAACAACTAATGAAAAACTGTTTTTT. Translated, it gives CASSRGTTNEKLFF. With the rest looked up from the reference TRBV7-9 and TRBJ1-4 genes rather than sequenced, the full variable domain is DTGVSQNPRHKITKRGQNVTFRCDPISEHNRLYWYRQTLGQGPEFLTYFQNEAQLEKSRLLSDRFSAERPKGSFSTLEIQRTEQGDSAMYLCASSRGTTNEKLFFGSGTQLSVL.